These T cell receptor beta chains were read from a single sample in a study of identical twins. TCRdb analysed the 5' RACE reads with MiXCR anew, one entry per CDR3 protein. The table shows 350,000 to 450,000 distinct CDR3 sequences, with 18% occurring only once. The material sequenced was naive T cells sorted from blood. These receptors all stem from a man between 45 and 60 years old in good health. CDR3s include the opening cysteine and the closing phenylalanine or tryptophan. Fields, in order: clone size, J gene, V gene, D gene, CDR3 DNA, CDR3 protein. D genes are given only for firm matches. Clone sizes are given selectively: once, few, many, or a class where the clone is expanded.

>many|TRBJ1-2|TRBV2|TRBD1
TGTGCCAGCATGACAGTGGGCAGGGGGCTGGCCTATGGCTACACCTTC
CASMTVGRGLAYGYTF
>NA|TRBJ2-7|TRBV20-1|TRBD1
TGCAGTTCCGAGGGGGCCTCCTCCTACGAGCAGTACTTC
CSSEGASSYEQYF
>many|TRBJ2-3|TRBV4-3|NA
TGCGCCAGCAGCGAATACAGCACAGATACGCAGTATTTT
CASSEYSTDTQYF
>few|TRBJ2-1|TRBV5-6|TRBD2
TGTGCCAGCAGCTTGGGCCCTAGCGGGAGTGTGGTCGATGAGCAGTTCTTC
CASSLGPSGSVVDEQFF
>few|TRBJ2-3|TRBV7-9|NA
TGTGCCAGCAGCTTAGGCGGGATAGATACGCAGTATTTT
CASSLGGIDTQYF
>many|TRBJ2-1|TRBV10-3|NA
TGTGCCATCAGTGAGTCGAACGGCGGGACAAGCTCCTACAATGAGCAGTTCTTC
CAISESNGGTSSYNEQFF
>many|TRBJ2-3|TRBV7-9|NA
TGTGCCAGCAGCCGTGGGAACTGGGATACGCAGTATTTT
CASSRGNWDTQYF
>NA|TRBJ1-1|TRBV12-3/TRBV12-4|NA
TGTGCCATCCTTGGTTATGGGACTGAAGCTTTCTTT
CAILGYGTEAFF
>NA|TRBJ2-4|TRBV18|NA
TGTGCCAGCTCACTAGGGCAGAGCAAAAACATTCAGTACTTC
CASSLGQSKNIQYF
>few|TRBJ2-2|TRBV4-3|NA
TGCGCCAGCAGCACAGACAGCTTCGCGAACACCGGGGAGCTGTTTTTT
CASSTDSFANTGELFF
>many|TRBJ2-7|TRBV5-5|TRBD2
TGTGCCAGCAGCTTGGGTTTAGCGGGAGGGAAGTTCGGCGAGCAGTACTTC
CASSLGLAGGKFGEQYF
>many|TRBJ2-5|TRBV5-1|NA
TGCGCCAGCAGCTCGTCTAGTGGAGGGACAGAGACCCAGTACTTC
CASSSSSGGTETQYF
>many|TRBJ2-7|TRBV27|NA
TGTGCCAGCGGGAAGGACAGTTCGAGGGAGCAGTACTTC
CASGKDSSREQYF
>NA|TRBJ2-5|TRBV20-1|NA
TGCAGTGCTAGAGCTACCAGTTTCGGGAGTCAAGAGACCCAGTACTTC
CSARATSFGSQETQYF
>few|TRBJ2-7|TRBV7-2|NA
TGTGCCAGCAGAAAGCAGGGGAGCGGGCAGTACTTC
CASRKQGSGQYF
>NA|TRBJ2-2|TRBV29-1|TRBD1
TGCAGCGTTGGAGGGACAGGGTCCGGGGAGCTGTTTTTT
CSVGGTGSGELFF
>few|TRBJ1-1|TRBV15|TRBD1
TGTGCCACCAGCCCACAGGGGAGGGACACTGAAGCTTTCTTT
CATSPQGRDTEAFF
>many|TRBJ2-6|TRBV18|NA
TGTGCCAGCTCACCACCTGCCGGGGCCAACGTCCTGACTTTC
CASSPPAGANVLTF
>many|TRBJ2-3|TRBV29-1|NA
TGCAGCGTCGCAGGCGGGCGCGATACGCAGTATTTT
CSVAGGRDTQYF
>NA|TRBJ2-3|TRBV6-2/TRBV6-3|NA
TGTGCCAGCAGTTACCGGGGATCCCAGTATTTT
CASSYRGSQYF
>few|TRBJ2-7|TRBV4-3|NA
TGCGCCAGCAGCCCTCCAGGGGTAAACTACGAGCAGTACTTC
CASSPPGVNYEQYF
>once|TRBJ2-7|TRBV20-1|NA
TGCAGTGTCCGGACACGAGCCTACGAGCAGTACTTC
CSVRTRAYEQYF